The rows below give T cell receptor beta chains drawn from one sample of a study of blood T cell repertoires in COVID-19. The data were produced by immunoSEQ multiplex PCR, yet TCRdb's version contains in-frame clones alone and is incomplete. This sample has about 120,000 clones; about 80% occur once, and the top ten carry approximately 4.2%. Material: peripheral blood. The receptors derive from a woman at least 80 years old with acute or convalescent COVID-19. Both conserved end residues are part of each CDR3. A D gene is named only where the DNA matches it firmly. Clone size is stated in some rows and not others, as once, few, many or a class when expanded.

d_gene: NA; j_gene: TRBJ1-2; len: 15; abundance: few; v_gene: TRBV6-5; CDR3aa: CASSWTAVGHEGYTF; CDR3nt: TGTGCCAGCAGTTGGACGGCTGTGGGGCATGAAGGCTACACCTTC
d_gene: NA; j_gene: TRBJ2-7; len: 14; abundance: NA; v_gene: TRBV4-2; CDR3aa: CASSQDHFSYEQYF; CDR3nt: TGTGCCAGCAGCCAAGACCACTTCTCCTACGAGCAGTACTTC
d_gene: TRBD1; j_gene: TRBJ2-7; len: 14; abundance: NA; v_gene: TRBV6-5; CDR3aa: CASTFLGQPYEQYF; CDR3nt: TGTGCCAGCACCTTTCTGGGACAGCCCTACGAGCAGTACTTC
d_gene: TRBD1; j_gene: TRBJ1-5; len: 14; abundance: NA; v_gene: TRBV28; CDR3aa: CASSYRQGDQPQHF; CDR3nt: TGTGCCAGCAGTTATAGACAGGGGGATCAGCCCCAGCATTTT
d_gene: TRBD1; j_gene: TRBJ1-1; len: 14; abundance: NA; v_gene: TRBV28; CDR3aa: CASSPDRAPFEAFF; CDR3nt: TGTGCCAGCAGCCCGGACAGGGCACCTTTTGAAGCTTTCTTT
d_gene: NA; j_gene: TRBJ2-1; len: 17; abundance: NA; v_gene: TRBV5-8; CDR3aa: CASSKRTGMTPNNEQFF; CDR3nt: TGTGCCAGCAGCAAAAGGACTGGTATGACGCCAAACAATGAGCAGTTCTTC
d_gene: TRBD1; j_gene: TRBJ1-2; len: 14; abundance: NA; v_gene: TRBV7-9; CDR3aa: CASSLEGQGSGYTF; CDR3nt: TGTGCCAGCAGCTTAGAAGGACAGGGATCCGGCTACACCTTC
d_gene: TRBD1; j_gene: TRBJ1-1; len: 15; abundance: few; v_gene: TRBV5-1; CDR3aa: CASSSTGEVNTEAFF; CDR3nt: TGCGCCAGCAGCTCCACAGGGGAAGTAAACACTGAAGCTTTCTTT
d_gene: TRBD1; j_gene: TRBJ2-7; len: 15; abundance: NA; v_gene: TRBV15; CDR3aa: CATSRGTGRTYEQYF; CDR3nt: TGTGCCACCAGCAGGGGGACAGGGCGGACCTACGAGCAGTACTTC
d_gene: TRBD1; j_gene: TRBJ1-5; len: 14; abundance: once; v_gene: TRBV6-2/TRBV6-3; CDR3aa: CASRPTGGGQPQHF; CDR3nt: TGTGCCAGCAGGCCTACAGGGGGTGGTCAGCCCCAGCATTTT
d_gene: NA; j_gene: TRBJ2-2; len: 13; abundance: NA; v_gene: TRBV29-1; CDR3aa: CSAGQRNTGELFF; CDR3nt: TGCAGCGCCGGACAGAGGAACACCGGGGAGCTGTTTTTT
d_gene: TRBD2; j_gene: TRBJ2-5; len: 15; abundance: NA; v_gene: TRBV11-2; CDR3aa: CASSLLAGYQETQYF; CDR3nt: TGTGCCAGCAGCTTGCTAGCGGGGTACCAAGAGACCCAGTACTTC